This T cell receptor beta chain was recovered during a study of T cell repertoires in cytomegalovirus infection. In the study overall: Indicated by public TCR beta signatures were CMV infection and matching HLA type.

The study, taken as a whole, reports: The response measured ex vivo was dominated by TCR beta clonotypes (HLA-C-restricted and CMV-specific).

Regarding this clonotype: Its target is unknown.

Germline CDR1 is SNHLY and CDR2 is FYNNEI. The CDR3 is made up of 15 amino acids. The junction had 9 bases not matched to a gene; V was cut back by 6 bases and J by 2 bases. From the reads, TCRdb called clonotypes with MiXCR, one entry per CDR3 protein. The sample includes hundreds of thousands of distinct CDR3 sequences, around 31% of them seen just once. The chain has TRBV2 and TRBJ2-5, with 7 bases that match TRBD1. The sample was cultured PBMCs, taken from culture after CMV antigen stimulation. The receptor was derived from a human donor in good health (CMV status not recorded). Some clones in this sample may be carry-over from other donors' samples. The CDR3 is CASRRQGVSQETQYF. The CDR3 nucleotides read TGTGCCAGCAGACGACAGGGCGTTTCGCAAGAGACCCAGTACTTC.